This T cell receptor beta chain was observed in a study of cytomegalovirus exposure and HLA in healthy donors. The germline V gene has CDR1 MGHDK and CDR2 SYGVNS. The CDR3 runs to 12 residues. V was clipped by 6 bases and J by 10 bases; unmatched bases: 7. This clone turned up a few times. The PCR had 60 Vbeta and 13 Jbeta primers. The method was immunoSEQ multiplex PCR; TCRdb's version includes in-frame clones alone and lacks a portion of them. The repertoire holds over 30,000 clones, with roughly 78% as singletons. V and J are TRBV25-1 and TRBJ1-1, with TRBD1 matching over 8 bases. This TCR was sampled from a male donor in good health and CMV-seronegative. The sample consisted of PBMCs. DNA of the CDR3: TGTGCCAGCAGGATCGGACAGGGCCCAGCTTTCTTT. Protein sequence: CASRIGQGPAFF.